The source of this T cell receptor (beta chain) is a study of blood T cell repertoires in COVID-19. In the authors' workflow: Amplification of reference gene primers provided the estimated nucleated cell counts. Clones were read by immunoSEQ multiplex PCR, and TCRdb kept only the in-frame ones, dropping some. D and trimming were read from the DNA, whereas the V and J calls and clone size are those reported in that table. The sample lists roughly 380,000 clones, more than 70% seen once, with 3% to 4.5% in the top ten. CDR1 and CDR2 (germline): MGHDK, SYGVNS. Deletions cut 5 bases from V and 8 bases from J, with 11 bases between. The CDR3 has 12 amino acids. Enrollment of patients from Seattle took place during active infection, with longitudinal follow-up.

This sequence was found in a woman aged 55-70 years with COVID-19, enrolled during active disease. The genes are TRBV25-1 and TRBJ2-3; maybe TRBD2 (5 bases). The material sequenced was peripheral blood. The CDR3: CASSQLARTQYF. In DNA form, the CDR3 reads TGTGCCAGCAGTCAATTAGCGCGTACGCAGTATTTT.